Shown below are 8 T cell receptor beta chains from a single sample sequenced in a study of T cells in Graves' hyperthyroidism and ophthalmopathy. RNA transcripts provided the source from which TCR beta CDR3 regions were amplified. Using the HTBI primer set, a first-round RT-PCR was run on the TCR CDR3. TCRdb redid the calling of the multiplex PCR reads with MiXCR, one entry per CDR3 protein. Among around 540,000 distinct CDR3 sequences listed, more than 45% were seen once. Source material: peripheral blood or thyroid tissue (not recorded which). These receptors came from a woman aged 18-29 years with Graves' hyperthyroidism.

This clonotype came up a few times. The chain combines TRBV29-1 with TRBJ2-2; the match to TRBD2 covers 7 bases. This CDR3 contains 16 residues. Germline assignment: CDR1 SQVTM and CDR2 ANQGSEA. Trimming at V came to 0 bases and at J to 7 bases, leaving 11 bases not matched to a gene. CDR3 DNA sequence: TGCAGCGTTGAAGATCCCAAGGGAGGGGCGGTCGGGGAGCTGTTTTTT. Translation: CSVEDPKGGAVGELFF.

This clonotype was picked up many times. The V gene is TRBV20-1, the J gene TRBJ2-7, with a tentative D call TRBD1 (6 bases). The CDR3 extends over 12 amino acids. CDR1 and CDR2 (germline): DFQATT, SNEGSKA (reference sequence). Here the CDR3 reads CSARTASYEQYF. In DNA form, the CDR3 reads TGCAGCGCCCGGACAGCCTCCTACGAGCAGTACTTC.

This chain uses TRBV11-3 with TRBJ2-5; 8 bases align to TRBD1. There are 12 residues in the CDR3. The J segment lost 11 bases and the V segment lost 6 bases, leaving 8 bases of the junction unmatched. Germline V gene lookup returns CDR1 SGHNT and CDR2 YENEEA. This chain's CDR3 is CASSLSRDRQYF. CDR3 nucleotide sequence: TGTGCCAGCAGTTTATCCCGGGACAGGCAGTACTTC.

The V and J genes are TRBV6-5 and TRBJ1-1; 7 nucleotides agree with TRBD1. V lost 6 bases to trimming and J lost 7 bases; unmatched junction nucleotides: 5. Germline values: CDR1 MNHEY, CDR2 SVGAGI. This CDR3 region has 12 residues. As DNA, the CDR3 is TGTGCCAGCAGCGAACAGGGGTATGAAGCTTTCTTT. It translates to CASSEQGYEAFF.

This sequence joins TRBV9 and TRBJ2-5; D gene uncertain. Looked up from germline, CDR1 is SGDLS and CDR2 is YYNGEE. This CDR3 is 14 amino acids long. V was clipped by 0 bases and J by 5 bases, with 11 bases between them. In nucleotides, the CDR3 is TGTGCCAGCAGCGTAGGGCGGTCGAAGGAGACCCAGTACTTC. Residues: CASSVGRSKETQYF.

This clonotype was picked up many times. V gene TRBV10-3 combines with J gene TRBJ2-7; D may be TRBD2 (6 bases). Per the germline V gene, CDR1 is ENHRY and CDR2 is SYGVKD. The CDR3 totals 13 residues. Trimming took off 6 bases at V and 6 bases at J, with 15 bases between the two ends. The CDR3 spells CAISRDSLLEQYF. CDR3 nucleotides: TGTGCCATCAGCAGGGACTCGCTGCTCGAGCAGTACTTC.

The chain carries TRBV20-1 and TRBJ2-2, with unresolved D. Trimming took off 3 bases at V and 2 bases at J, with 19 bases between the two ends. This CDR3 comprises 17 residues. Germline-derived CDR1 and CDR2 are DFQATT and SNEGSKA (reference sequence). CDR3 DNA sequence: TGCAGTGCTAGTGGGGTCAATGTGGCGCACAACACCGGGGAGCTGTTTTTT. It yields the protein CSASGVNVAHNTGELFF.

J is TRBJ1-5 and V is TRBV2, with no clear D. V dropped 7 bases and J dropped 2 bases, with 12 bases sitting between them. Germline V gene data show CDR1 as SNHLY and CDR2 as FYNNEI. This CDR3 is built from 14 residues. The CDR3 sequence is CASTDSRGNQPQHF. The CDR3 DNA reads TGTGCCAGCACAGATTCTAGGGGCAATCAGCCCCAGCATTTT.